Detailed here is one TCR beta chain. The antigen it recognizes is unknown. No quality values exist for individual bases; no much larger clone is one base distant. Peripheral blood CD8+ and CD4+ T cells from healthy donors, Susac syndrome patients and multiple sclerosis patients were profiled using high-throughput TCR beta sequencing. The healthy donors served as controls matched for age and sex. CD8+ TEMRA cells were enriched by FACS, while bulk CD8+ and CD4+ T cells were purified by magnetic negative isolation. Blood was drawn into EDTA tubes, processed within 24 hours, and PBMCs were isolated by density gradient centrifugation. PBMCs intended for TCR sequencing were frozen in liquid nitrogen and were later thawed in a 37 degrees C water bath. The sorted or isolated CD4+, CD8+ and CD8+ TEMRA cells reached a purity of at least 90%. This record comes from a study of CD8 T cells in Susac syndrome (dated by TCRdb to the late 2010s). With regard to the full study: The study used repertoire sequencing to test whether antigen drove CD8+ T cell activation and differentiation in Susac syndrome. Clonality of the CD8+ T cell repertoire was compared between over ten healthy donors, around 14 Susac syndrome patients and approximately 16 multiple sclerosis patients.

The germline V gene gives CDR1 as SQVTM and CDR2 as ANQGSEA. From cysteine to phenylalanine, the CDR3 is 13 amino acids long. Left in the record is the CDR3 DNA by itself, 39 bases read in frame from the first base. V gives up 1 base and J gives up 1 base, and the segment between their germline ends measures 7 bases. RNA was extracted using the RNeasy kit, and about 0.45 to 1 ug of the RNA was reverse transcribed with random hexamers. The immunoSEQ multiplex PCR assay, which covers 54 Vbeta and 13 Jbeta segments, was used to amplify TCR beta CDR3 regions. PCR amplification bias was corrected by using a synthetic template baseline for primer optimization and computational correction. Per the authors' processing: Reads were annotated to V, D and J genes per IMGT and analyzed with immunoSEQ Analyzer, keeping only productive sequences. To calculate clonality, Shannon entropy was normalized by log2 of the number of productive unique sequences and then subtracted from one. Public and private clones were assessed among the 100 most prevalent clones of each patient and control. Susac-specific clones were defined as absent from healthy and MS cohorts, 1052 published viral clones and other ImmuneACCESS disease sequences. TCRdb reran the public reads through fastp at Q25 and MiXCR, keeping productive beta chains. Every CDR3 protein is listed once, alongside the most common genes and DNA of its rows. The V and J calls, along with clone size, are taken from TCRdb and not from the paper's own processing. This sample has about 84,000 distinct CDR3 sequences in its table, and about 93% of those were observed once. The ten top clones hold over 0.25% of the sample.

What the study reported, not specific to this receptor: The study acknowledged that relatively few individuals were included in the TCR sequencing and HLA analysis.

Sequencing used CD8+ T cells from PBMCs. Recombination linked TRBV29-1 to TRBJ1-2; no D gene call is confident. The receptor comes from a human donor in good health. CDR3 sequence: CSVEGTVNYGYTF. The sequenced DNA is TGCAGCGTTGAAGGGACGGTTAACTATGGCTACACCTTC.